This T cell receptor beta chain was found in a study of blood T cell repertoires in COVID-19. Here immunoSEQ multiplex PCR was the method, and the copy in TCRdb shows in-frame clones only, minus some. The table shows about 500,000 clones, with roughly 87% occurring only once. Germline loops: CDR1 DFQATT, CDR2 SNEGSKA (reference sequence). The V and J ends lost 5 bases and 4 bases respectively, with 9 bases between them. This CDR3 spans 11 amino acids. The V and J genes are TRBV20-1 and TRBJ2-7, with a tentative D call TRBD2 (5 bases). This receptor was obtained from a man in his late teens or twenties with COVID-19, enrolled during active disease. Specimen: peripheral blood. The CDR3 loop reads CSAPLGYEQYF. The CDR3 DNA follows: TGCAGTGCTCCACTAGGTTACGAGCAGTACTTC.